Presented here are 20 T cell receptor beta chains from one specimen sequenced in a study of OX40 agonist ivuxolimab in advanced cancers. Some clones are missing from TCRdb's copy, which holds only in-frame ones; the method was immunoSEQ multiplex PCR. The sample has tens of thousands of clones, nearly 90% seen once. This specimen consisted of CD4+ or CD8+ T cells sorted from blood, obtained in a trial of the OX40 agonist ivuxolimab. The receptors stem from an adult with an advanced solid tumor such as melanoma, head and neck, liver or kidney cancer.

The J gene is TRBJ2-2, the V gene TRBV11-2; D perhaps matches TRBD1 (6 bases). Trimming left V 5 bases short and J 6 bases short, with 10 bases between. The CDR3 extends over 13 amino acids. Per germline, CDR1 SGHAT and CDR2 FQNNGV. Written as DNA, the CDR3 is TGTGCCAGCAGCACTAGGGGGTCCGGGGAGCTGTTTTTT. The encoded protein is CASSTRGSGELFF.

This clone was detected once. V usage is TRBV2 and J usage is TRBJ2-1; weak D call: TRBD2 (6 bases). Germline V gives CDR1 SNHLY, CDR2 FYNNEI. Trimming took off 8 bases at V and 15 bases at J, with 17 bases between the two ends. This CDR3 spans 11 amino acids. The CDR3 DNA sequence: TGTGCCAGCGGAGGGCAGGTTTTTTGGTTCTTC. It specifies CASGGQVFWFF.

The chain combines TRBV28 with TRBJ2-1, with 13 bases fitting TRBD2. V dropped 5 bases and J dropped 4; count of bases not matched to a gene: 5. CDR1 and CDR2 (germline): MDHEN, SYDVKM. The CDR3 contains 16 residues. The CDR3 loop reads CASSTLLAGGYNEQFF. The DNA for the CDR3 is TGTGCCAGCAGTACCTTACTAGCGGGGGGGTACAATGAGCAGTTCTTC.

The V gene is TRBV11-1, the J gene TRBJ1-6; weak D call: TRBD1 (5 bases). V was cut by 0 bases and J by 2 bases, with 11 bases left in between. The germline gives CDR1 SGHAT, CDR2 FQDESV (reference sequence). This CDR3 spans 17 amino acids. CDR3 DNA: TGTGCCAGCAGCTTAGCGTCCGGGGGAACCTATAATTCACCCCTCCACTTT. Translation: CASSLASGGTYNSPLHF.

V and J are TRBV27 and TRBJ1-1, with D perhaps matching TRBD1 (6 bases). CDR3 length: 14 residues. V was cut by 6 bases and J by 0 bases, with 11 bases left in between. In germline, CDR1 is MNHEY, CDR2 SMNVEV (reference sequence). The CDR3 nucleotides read TGTGCCAGCAGCCCGGGGGCCATGAACACTGAAGCTTTCTTT. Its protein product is CASSPGAMNTEAFF.

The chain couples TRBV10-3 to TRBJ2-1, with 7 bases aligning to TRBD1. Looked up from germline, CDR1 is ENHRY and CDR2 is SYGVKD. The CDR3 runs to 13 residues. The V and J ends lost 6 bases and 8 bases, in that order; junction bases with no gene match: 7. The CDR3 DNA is TGTGCCATCAGGAAAAAAACAGGGGATGAGCAGTTCTTC. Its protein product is CAIRKKTGDEQFF.

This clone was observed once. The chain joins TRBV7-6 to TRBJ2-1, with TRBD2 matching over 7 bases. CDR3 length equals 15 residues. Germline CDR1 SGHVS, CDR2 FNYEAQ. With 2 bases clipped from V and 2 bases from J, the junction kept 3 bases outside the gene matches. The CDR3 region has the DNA TGTGCCAGCAGCTTACCTAGCGGAACCTACAATGAGCAGTTCTTC. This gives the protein CASSLPSGTYNEQFF. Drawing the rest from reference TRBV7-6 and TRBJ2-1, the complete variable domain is GAGVSQSPRYKVTKRGQDVALRCDPISGHVSLYWYRQALGQGPEFLTYFNYEAQQDKSGLPNDRFSAERPEGSISTLTIQRTEQRDSAMYRCASSLPSGTYNEQFFGPGTRLTVL.

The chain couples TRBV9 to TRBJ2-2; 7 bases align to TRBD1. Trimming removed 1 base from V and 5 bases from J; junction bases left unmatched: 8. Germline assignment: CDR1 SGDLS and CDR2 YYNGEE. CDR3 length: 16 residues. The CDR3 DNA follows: TGTGCCAGCAGCGTAACCGGGCAGGGGGTTACCGGGGAGCTGTTTTTT. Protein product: CASSVTGQGVTGELFF.

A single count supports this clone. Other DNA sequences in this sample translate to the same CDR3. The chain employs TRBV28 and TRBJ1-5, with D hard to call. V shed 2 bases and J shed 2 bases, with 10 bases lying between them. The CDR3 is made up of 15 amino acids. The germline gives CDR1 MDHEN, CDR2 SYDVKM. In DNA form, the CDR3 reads TGTGCCAGCAGTTTAAGAGGGTCGGGCAATCAGCCCCAGCATTTT. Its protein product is CASSLRGSGNQPQHF.

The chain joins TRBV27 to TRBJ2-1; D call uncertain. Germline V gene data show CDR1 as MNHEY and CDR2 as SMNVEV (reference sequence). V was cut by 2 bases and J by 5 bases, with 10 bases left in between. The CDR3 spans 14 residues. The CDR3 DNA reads TGTGCCAGCAGTTTAGGTAGGGAAGACAATGAGCAGTTCTTC. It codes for CASSLGREDNEQFF.

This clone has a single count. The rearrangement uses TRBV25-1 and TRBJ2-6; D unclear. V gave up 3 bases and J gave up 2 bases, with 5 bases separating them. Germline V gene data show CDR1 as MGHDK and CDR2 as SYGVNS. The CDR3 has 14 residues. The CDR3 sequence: CASSESAGANVLTF. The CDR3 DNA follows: TGTGCCAGCAGTGAGTCAGCTGGGGCCAACGTCCTGACTTTC. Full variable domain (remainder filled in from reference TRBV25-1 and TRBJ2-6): EADIYQTPRYLVIGTGKKITLECSQTMGHDKMYWYQQDPGMELHLIHYSYGVNSTEKGDLSSESTVSRIRTEHFPLTLESARPSHTSQYLCASSESAGANVLTFGAGSRLTVL.

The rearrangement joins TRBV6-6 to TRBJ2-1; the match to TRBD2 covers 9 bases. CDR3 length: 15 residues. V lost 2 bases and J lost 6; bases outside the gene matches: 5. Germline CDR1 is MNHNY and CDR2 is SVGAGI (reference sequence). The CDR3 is CASSYRTSEINEQFF. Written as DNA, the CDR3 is TGTGCCAGCAGTTACCGGACTAGCGAAATCAATGAGCAGTTCTTC.

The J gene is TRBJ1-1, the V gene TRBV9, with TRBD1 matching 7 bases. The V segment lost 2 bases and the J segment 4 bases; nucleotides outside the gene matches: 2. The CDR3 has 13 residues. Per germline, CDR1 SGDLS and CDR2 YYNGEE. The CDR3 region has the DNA TGTGCCAGCAGCGTCAGGGGGGGCACTGAAGCTTTCTTT. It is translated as CASSVRGGTEAFF.

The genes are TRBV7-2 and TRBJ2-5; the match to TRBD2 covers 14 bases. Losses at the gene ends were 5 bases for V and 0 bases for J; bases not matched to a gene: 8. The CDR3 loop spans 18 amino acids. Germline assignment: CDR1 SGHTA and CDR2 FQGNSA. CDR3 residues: CASSLPGTSGGNQETQYF. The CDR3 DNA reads TGTGCCAGCAGCCTGCCCGGGACTAGCGGGGGAAACCAAGAGACCCAGTACTTC. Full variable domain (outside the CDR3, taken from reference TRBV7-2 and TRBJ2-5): GAGVSQSPSNKVTEKGKDVELRCDPISGHTALYWYRQSLGQGLEFLIYFQGNSAPDKSGLPSDRFSAERTGGSVSTLTIQRTQQEDSAVYLCASSLPGTSGGNQETQYFGPGTRLLVL.

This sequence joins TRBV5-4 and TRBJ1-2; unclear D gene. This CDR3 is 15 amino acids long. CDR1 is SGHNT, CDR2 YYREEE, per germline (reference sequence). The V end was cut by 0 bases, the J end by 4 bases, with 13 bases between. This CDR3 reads CASSLAGSPAYGYTF. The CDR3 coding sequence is TGTGCCAGCAGCTTGGCAGGAAGCCCCGCCTATGGCTACACCTTC.

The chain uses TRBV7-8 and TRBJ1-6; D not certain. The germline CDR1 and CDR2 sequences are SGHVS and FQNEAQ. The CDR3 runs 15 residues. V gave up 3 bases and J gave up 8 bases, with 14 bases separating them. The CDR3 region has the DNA TGTGCCAGCAGCTTGGCGACCTTGATGGATTCACCCCTCCACTTT. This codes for CASSLATLMDSPLHF. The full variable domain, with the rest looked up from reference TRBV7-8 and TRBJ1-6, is GAGVSQSPRYKVAKRGQDVALRCDPISGHVSLFWYQQALGQGPEFLTYFQNEAQLDKSGLPSDRFFAERPEGSVSTLKIQRTQQEDSAVYLCASSLATLMDSPLHFGNGTRLTVT.

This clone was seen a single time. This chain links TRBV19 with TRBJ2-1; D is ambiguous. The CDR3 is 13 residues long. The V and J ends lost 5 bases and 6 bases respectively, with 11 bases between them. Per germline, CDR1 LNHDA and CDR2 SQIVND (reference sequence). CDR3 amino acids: CASSAGVGNEQFF. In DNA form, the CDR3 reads TGTGCCAGTAGTGCTGGGGTTGGCAATGAGCAGTTCTTC.

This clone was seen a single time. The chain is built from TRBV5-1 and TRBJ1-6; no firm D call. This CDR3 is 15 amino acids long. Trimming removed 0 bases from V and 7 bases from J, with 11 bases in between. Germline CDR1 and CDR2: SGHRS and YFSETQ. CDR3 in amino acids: CASSLAAQRNSPLHF. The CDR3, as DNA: TGCGCCAGCAGCTTGGCCGCACAGAGGAATTCACCCCTCCACTTT.

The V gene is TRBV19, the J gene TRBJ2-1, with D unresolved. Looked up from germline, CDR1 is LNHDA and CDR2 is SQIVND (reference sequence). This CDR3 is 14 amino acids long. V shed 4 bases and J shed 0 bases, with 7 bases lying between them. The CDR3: CASSTGLSYNEQFF. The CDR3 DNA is TGTGCCAGTAGTACAGGTCTCTCCTACAATGAGCAGTTCTTC.

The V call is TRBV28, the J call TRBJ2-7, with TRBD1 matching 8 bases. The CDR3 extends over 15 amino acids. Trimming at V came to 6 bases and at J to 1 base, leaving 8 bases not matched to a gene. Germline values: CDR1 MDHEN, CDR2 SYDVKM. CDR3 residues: CASRATGQASYEQYF. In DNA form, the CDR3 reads TGTGCCAGCAGGGCTACGGGACAGGCATCCTACGAGCAGTACTTC.